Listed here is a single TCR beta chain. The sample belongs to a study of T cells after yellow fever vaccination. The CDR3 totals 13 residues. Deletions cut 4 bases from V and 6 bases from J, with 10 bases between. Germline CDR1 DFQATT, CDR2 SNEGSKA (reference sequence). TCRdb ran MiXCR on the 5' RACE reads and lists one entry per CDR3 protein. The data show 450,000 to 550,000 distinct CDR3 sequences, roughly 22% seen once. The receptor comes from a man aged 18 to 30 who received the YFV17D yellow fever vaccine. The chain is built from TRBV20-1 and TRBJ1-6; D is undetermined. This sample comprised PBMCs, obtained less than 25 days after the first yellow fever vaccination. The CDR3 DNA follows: TGCAGTGCTAACCGGGATCCTAATTCACCCCTCCACTTT. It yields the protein CSANRDPNSPLHF.